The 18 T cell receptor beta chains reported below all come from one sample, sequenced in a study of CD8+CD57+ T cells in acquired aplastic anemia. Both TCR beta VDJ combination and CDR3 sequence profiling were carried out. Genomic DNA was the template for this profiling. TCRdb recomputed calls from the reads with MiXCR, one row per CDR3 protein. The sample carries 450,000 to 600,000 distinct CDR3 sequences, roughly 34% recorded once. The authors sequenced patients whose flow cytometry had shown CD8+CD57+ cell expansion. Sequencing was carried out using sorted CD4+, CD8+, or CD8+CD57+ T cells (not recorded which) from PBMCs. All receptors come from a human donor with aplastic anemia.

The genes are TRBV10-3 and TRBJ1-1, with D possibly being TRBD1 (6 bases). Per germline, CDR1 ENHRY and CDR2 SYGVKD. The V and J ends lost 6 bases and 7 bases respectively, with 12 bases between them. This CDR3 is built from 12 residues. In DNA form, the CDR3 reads TGTGCCATCAGGCAGGGGACCCTTGAAGCTTTCTTT. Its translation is CAIRQGTLEAFF.

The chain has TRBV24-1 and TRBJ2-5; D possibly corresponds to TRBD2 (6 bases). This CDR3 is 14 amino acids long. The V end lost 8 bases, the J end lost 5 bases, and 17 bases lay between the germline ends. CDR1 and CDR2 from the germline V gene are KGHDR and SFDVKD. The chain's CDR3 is CATNPDSRGETQYF. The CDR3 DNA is TGTGCCACCAACCCTGACAGTCGGGGGGAGACCCAGTACTTC.

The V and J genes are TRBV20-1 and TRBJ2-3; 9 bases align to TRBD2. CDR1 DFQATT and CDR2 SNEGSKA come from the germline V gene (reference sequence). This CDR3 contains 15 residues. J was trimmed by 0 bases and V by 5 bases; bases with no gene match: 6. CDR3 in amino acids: CSACLTSGSTDTQYF. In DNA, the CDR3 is TGCAGTGCTTGTCTAACTAGCGGGAGCACAGATACGCAGTATTTT.

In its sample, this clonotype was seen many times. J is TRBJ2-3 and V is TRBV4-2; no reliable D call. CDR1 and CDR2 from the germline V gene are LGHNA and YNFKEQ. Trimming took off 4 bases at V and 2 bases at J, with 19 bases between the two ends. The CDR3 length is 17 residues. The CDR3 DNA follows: TGTGCCAGCAGCCCGATCACAGCCTTCTATAACACAGATACGCAGTATTTT. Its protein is CASSPITAFYNTDTQYF.

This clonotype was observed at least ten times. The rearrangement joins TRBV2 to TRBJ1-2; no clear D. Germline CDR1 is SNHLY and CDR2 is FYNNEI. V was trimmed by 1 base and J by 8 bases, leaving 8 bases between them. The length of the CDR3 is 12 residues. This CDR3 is CASSEVTEGYTF. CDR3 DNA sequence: TGTGCCAGCAGTGAAGTCACGGAAGGCTACACCTTC.

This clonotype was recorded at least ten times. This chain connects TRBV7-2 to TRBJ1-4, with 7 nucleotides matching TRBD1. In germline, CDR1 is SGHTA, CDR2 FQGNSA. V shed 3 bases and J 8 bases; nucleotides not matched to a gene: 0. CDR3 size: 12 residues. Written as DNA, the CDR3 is TGTGCCAGCAGCTTGGACAGGGAAAAACTGTTTTTT. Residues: CASSLDREKLFF.

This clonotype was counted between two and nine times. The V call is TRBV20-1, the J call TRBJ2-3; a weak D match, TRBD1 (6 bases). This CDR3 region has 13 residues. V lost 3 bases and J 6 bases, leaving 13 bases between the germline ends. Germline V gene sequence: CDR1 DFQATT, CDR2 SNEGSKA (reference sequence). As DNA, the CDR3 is TGCAGTGCTAGTGAGGCAGGGGTGGATACGCAGTATTTT. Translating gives CSASEAGVDTQYF.

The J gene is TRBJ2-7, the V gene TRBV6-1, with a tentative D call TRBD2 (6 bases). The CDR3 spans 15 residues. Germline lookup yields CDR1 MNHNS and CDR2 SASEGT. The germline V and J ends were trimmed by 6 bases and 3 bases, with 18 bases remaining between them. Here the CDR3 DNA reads TGTGCCAGCAGCCACCCGGGACTCGTAAACTACGAGCAGTACTTC. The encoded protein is CASSHPGLVNYEQYF.

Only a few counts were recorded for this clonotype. CDR3 residues: CASSGPLAGSNSPLHF. Written as DNA, the CDR3 is TGTGCCAGCAGTGGACCCCTAGCAGGGTCTAATTCACCCCTCCACTTT. This chain joins TRBV2 and TRBJ1-6; D might be TRBD1 (5 bases). The CDR3 length is 16 residues. Looked up from germline, CDR1 is SNHLY and CDR2 is FYNNEI. V dropped 4 bases and J dropped 6 bases, with 16 bases sitting between them.

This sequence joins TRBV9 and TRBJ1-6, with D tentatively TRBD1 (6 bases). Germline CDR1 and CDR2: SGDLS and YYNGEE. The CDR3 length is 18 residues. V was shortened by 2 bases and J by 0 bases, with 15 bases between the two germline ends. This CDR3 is CASSVGGAGSSYNSPLHF. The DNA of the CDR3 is TGTGCCAGCAGCGTGGGGGGGGCAGGGAGCTCCTATAATTCACCCCTCCACTTT.

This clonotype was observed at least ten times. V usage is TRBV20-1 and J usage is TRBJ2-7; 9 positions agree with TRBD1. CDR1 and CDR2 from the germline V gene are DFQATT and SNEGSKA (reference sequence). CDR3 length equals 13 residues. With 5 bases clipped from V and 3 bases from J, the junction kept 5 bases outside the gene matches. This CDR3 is CSASPGQGYEQYF. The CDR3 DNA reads TGCAGTGCTTCTCCGGGACAGGGCTACGAGCAGTACTTC.

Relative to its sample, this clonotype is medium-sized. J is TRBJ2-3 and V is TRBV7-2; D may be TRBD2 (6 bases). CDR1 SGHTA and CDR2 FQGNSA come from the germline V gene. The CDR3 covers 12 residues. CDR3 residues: CAKGTSTDTQYF. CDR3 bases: TGTGCGAAGGGGACTAGCACAGATACGCAGTATTTT.

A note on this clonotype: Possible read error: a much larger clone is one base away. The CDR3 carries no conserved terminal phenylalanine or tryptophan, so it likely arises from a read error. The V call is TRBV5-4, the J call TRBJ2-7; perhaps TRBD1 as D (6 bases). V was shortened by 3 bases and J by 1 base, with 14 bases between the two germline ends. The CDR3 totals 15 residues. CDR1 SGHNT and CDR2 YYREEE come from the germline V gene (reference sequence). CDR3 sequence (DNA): TGTGCCAGCAGCTATACGGGACAAAGATCCTACGAGCAGTACTCC. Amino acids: CASSYTGQRSYEQYS.

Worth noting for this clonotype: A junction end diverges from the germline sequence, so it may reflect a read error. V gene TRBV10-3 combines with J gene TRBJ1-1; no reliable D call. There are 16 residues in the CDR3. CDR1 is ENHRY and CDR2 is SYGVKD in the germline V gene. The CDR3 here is CASSEFLIQKNTEAFF. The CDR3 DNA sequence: TGTGCCAGCAGTGAATTCCTGATACAGAAGAACACTGAAGCTTTCTTT.

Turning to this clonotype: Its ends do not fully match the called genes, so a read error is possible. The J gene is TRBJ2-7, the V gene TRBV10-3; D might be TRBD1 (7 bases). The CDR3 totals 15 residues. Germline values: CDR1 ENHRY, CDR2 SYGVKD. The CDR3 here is CASSFRGDAIYEQYF. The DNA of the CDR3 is TGTGCCAGCAGTTTCAGGGGGGATGCGATCTACGAGCAGTACTTC.

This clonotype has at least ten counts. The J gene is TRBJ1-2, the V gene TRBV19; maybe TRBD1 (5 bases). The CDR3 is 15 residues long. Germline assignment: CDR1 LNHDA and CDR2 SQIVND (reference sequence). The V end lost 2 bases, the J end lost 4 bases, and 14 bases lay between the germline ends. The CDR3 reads CASSIIIGGIYGYTF. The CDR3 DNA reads TGTGCCAGTAGTATAATAATTGGGGGGATCTATGGCTACACCTTC. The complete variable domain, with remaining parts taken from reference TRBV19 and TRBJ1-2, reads DGGITQSPKYLFRKEGQNVTLSCEQNLNHDAMYWYRQDPGQGLRLIYYSQIVNDFQKGDIAEGYSVSREKKESFPLTVTSAQKNPTAFYLCASSIIIGGIYGYTFGSGTRLTVV.

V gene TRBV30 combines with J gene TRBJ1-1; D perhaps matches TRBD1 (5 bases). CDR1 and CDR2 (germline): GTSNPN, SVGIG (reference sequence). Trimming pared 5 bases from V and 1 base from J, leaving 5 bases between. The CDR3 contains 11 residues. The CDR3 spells CAWGANTEAFF. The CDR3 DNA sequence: TGTGCCTGGGGGGCGAACACTGAAGCTTTCTTT.

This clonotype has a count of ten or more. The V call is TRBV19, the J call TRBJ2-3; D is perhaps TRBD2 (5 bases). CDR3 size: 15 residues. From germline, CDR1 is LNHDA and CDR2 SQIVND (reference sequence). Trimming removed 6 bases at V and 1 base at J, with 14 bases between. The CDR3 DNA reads TGTGCCAGTAGACCCAACGGGGTGGGCACAGATACGCAGTATTTT. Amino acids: CASRPNGVGTDTQYF.